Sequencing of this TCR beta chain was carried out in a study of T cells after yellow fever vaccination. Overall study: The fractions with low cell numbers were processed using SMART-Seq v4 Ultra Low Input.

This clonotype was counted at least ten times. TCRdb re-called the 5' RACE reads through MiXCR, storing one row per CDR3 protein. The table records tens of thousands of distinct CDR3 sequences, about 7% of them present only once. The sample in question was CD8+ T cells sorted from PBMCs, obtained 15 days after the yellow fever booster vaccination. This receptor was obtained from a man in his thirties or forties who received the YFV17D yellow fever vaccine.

The CDR3 loop is CASSLNPEGAEQYF. The CDR3 DNA sequence: TGCGCCAGCAGCTTGAACCCGGAGGGGGCCGAGCAGTACTTC. V usage is TRBV5-1 and J usage is TRBJ2-7; perhaps TRBD1 as D (7 bases). V was pared by 1 base and J by 6 bases, with 14 bases between. In germline, CDR1 is SGHRS, CDR2 YFSETQ. The CDR3 consists of 14 residues. The full variable domain, in which reference TRBV5-1 and TRBJ2-7 provide the parts outside the CDR3, is KAGVTQTPRYLIKTRGQQVTLSCSPISGHRSVSWYQQTPGQGLQFLFEYFSETQRNKGNFPGRFSGRQFSNSRSEMNVSTLELGDSALYLCASSLNPEGAEQYFGPGTRLTVT.